The clone carrying this TCR beta chain was found a few times. The antigen remains unidentified. These data come from a study of blood T cells in healthy people across ages. Study as a whole: About one barcoded beta molecule per two T cells was the capture yield of template switching.

The study's findings and limits: There was a strong correlation between TCR beta diversity and naive T cell percentage. The long-lived group displayed more naive CD4+ cells, plus higher diversity, than the aged donors did.

The V gene end was trimmed by 9 bases and the J gene end by 3 bases; junction bases not matched to a gene: 3. This CDR3 contains 13 residues. Looked up from germline, CDR1 is KGHDR and CDR2 is SFDVKD. A sample-barcoded 5' primer and a J-beta primer mix were used in a second PCR of about 6 to 12 cycles. TCRdb independently ran MiXCR on the 5' RACE reads; one entry per CDR3 protein. The data show 1,500,000 or so distinct CDR3 sequences, approximately 43% seen once. The V gene is TRBV24-1, the J gene TRBJ2-3, with 9 bases aligning to TRBD1. This TCR came from a woman in her late teens or twenties in good health. The sequencing input was blood. CDR3 loop: CATGTGSTDTQYF. CDR3 nucleotide sequence: TGTGCCACCGGGACAGGGTCGACAGATACGCAGTATTTT.